This T cell receptor beta chain is drawn from a study of CD8+ T cells in alopecia areata listed by TCRdb under 2018. Regarding the research as a whole: Treated patients were enrolled in an open-label pilot trial of oral tofacitinib at 5 to 10 mg twice daily for moderate-to-severe alopecia areata. Disease severity in treated patients was measured with the SALT score, which quantifies the percentage of affected scalp surface area. TCRbeta CDR3 regions were amplified by immunoSEQ multiplex PCR using 35 Vbeta forward and 13 Jbeta reverse primers. Biopsies were taken from tofacitinib-treated patients at baseline and again at 4 and 24 weeks into treatment, and several of those patients also had a later scalp biopsy. Scalp clonality was compared among normal scalp (n=4), patchy alopecia areata scalp (n=8), and alopecia totalis/universalis scalp (n=8). RNA was obtained with the PAXgene miRNA kit for fixed scalp, the miRNeasy kit for PBMCs, and the RNeasy kit for mouse skin. Patients received tofacitinib for 6 to 18 months and were then followed off drug for 6 months to check for delayed response and recurrence. Scalp tissue and sorted CD4+ and CD8+ peripheral blood T cells from patchy and totalis/universalis alopecia areata patients and from healthy controls were covered by human TCRbeta sequencing. The study used high-throughput TCRbeta sequencing to examine T cell clonal expansion in alopecia areata, in both the C3H/HeJ mouse model and human patients.

What the authors observed across the whole study: Scalp clonality and the number of expanded CD8+ clones among the top 100 scalp clones were significantly decreased by tofacitinib. Shared TCR sequences between patients were less evident than in mice, which may be partly attributable to HLA diversity in the patient population. Because the treated cohort was small and had only one nonresponder, larger studies are needed to examine links between baseline CD8+ expansion and response. Compared with normal scalp, lesional scalp, particularly in alopecia totalis/universalis, had higher clonality and more expanded CD8+ clones, which suggests antigenic drive. Many expanded lesional clones were found to persist in scalp and blood during tofacitinib treatment, and relapse after treatment cessation may be partly explained by this persistence. Resident alphabeta T cells in normal human skin are also sequenced, complicating scalp TCR repertoire analysis, unlike mouse skin dominated by gammadelta T cells.

The time point label here, explained by the study, means: 24 weeks on oral tofacitinib. Read against the paper, the sample's treatment or condition label means: oral pan-JAK inhibitor, 5-10 mg twice daily. Lesional scalp punch biopsies and peripheral blood were collected from alopecia areata patients. PBMCs were isolated by density centrifugation and stained for CD3, CD4 and CD8, after which CD4+ and CD8+ T cells were sorted on a FACSAria. A note on this clone: Its antigen has not been determined. Nothing much larger sits one base from this clone, and base qualities are not available.

The germline V gene specifies ENHRY as CDR1 and SYGVKD as CDR2. The CDR3 covers 16 residues, taking in both the cysteine and the phenylalanine. Kept here is only the CDR3 DNA, which spans 48 bases and is read in frame from base 1. V lost 4 bases and J lost 0 bases, and the count of bases not matched to a germline gene is 8. Library prep was done by the immunoSEQ multiplex PCR assay. RNA was extracted from all samples and reverse transcribed into cDNA as template for TCR sequencing. First-strand cDNA was synthesized with SuperScript III using a 2:1 mix of oligo-dT and random hexamers. Amplification bias was assessed with a synthetic immune receptor repertoire, and residual bias was removed computationally. The paper's data handling went like this. Raw reads were preprocessed to remove errors, and CDR3 was defined according to IMGT conventions as the region from the conserved cysteine to phenylalanine. Clonality was computed by normalizing Shannon entropy by log2 of the number of productive unique TCRs and subtracting the result from 1. Scalp TCRbeta sequences were cross-referenced with sorted blood CD4 and CD8 repertoires so that the CD4 or CD8 identity of scalp clones could be inferred. TCRdb limited this immuneACCESS table to in-frame rearrangements with V and J called. A share of clones is missing; checked studies link under half to unresolved V genes, and the rest is unexplained. D and trimming were read from the DNA, whereas the V and J calls and clone size are those reported in that table. The sample table records approximately 200,000 clones; 58% of these occur just once. 5.5% to 6% of the sample goes to the ten largest clones.

The origin of this receptor is a human donor with alopecia areata. This sample comprised CD4+ T cells sorted from blood, obtained at week 24, from a patient treated with tofacitinib. Recombination joined TRBV10-3 with TRBJ1-2, with 7 bases matching TRBD1. The CDR3 region reads CAISALRQGANYGYTF. The DNA reads TGTGCCATCAGTGCCCTACGACAGGGCGCTAACTATGGCTACACCTTC.